The 25 T cell receptor beta chains in this list originate from one sample, sequenced in a study of blood T cell repertoires in COVID-19. Data came from immunoSEQ multiplex PCR; TCRdb stores just in-frame clones and leaves some out. Of 95,000 to 130,000 clones in the sample, around 78% were seen once. The sample was peripheral blood. The receptor source for this set is a man aged 25 to 40 with acute or convalescent COVID-19.

The sample holds a few counts of this clone. The rearrangement joins TRBV4-1 to TRBJ2-3; 8 bases are shared with TRBD1. CDR1 is MGHRA, CDR2 YSYEKL, per germline. The CDR3 totals 15 residues. Unmatched junction bases numbered 9, after V lost 6 bases and J lost 4 bases. The CDR3 DNA is TGCGCCAGCAGTCCGAGGACAGGGTTCGCAGATACGCAGTATTTT. Its translation: CASSPRTGFADTQYF.

This rearrangement joins TRBV7-9 to TRBJ1-2, with D perhaps TRBD1 (6 bases). The CDR3 loop spans 14 amino acids. Germline V lookup: CDR1 SEHNR, CDR2 FQNEAQ (reference sequence). V was cut by 5 bases and J by 5 bases, with 15 bases left in between. CDR3 coding DNA: TGTGCCAGCAGCCGGATTAGACAGGATTATGGCTACACCTTC. It yields the protein CASSRIRQDYGYTF. Drawing the rest from reference TRBV7-9 and TRBJ1-2, the complete variable domain is DTGVSQNPRHKITKRGQNVTFRCDPISEHNRLYWYRQTLGQGPEFLTYFQNEAQLEKSRLLSDRFSAERPKGSFSTLEIQRTEQGDSAMYLCASSRIRQDYGYTFGSGTRLTVV.

The chain uses TRBV6-2 or TRBV6-3 and TRBJ2-3; perhaps TRBD2 as D (6 bases). The V gene's germline CDR1 is MNHEY and CDR2 SVGEGT. The V gene lost 6 bases and the J gene lost 0 bases, with 10 bases spanning the gap. The CDR3 has 14 amino acids. CDR3 sequence: CASSLTRSTDTQYF. CDR3 DNA sequence: TGTGCCAGCAGCCTGACTAGAAGCACAGATACGCAGTATTTT.

The genes are TRBV6-6 and TRBJ1-4; D gene uncertain. Germline V gene lookup returns CDR1 MNHNY and CDR2 SVGAGI (reference sequence). The CDR3 is made up of 14 amino acids. With 2 bases removed from V and 1 base from J, the gap between germline ends came to 5 bases. The CDR3 spells CASSYGRTNEKLFF. CDR3 coding DNA: TGTGCCAGCAGTTACGGGAGAACTAATGAAAAACTGTTTTTT.

This chain connects TRBV9 to TRBJ2-1; 11 bases align to TRBD2. V gave up 3 bases and J gave up 8 bases; unmatched junction bases: 10. The CDR3 consists of 16 residues. Germline loops: CDR1 SGDLS, CDR2 YYNGEE. The CDR3 DNA follows: TGTGCCAGCAGCGGGGTAGCGGGGGGGCTCGGATATGAGCAGTTCTTC. Translating gives CASSGVAGGLGYEQFF.

J is TRBJ1-5 and V is TRBV9; 7 positions match TRBD1. The germline gives CDR1 SGDLS, CDR2 YYNGEE. The V gene end was trimmed by 0 bases and the J gene end by 8 bases; junction bases not matched to a gene: 8. This CDR3 is 15 amino acids long. CDR3: CASSVGQGVREPQHF. CDR3 DNA sequence: TGTGCCAGCAGCGTAGGGCAGGGGGTTAGGGAGCCCCAGCATTTT.

The V gene is TRBV25-1, the J gene TRBJ1-4; 7 bases line up with TRBD1. Germline V gene sequence: CDR1 MGHDK, CDR2 SYGVNS. The CDR3 covers 14 residues. V shed 6 bases, J shed 3 bases, and the junction held 4 bases outside the gene matches. CDR3 amino acids: CASSQTGSNEKLFF. In DNA form, the CDR3 reads TGTGCCAGCAGCCAGACAGGGTCTAATGAAAAACTGTTTTTT.

The chain uses TRBV19 and TRBJ2-2, with TRBD2 matching 9 bases. CDR1 is LNHDA and CDR2 is SQIVND in the germline V gene (reference sequence). The CDR3 is 15 amino acids. After removal of 3 bases from V and 4 bases from J, the junction contained 3 bases not matched to a gene. CDR3 protein: CASSIGLASTGELFF. CDR3 sequence (DNA): TGTGCCAGTAGTATCGGACTAGCGAGCACCGGGGAGCTGTTTTTT.

This clone was recorded a few times. This rearrangement joins TRBV3-1 (or the pseudogene TRBV3-2) to TRBJ1-5; 9 positions agree with TRBD1. V lost 0 bases, J lost 4 bases, and 7 bases stayed unmatched. The germline CDR1 and CDR2 sequences are LGHDT and YNNKEL (reference sequence). CDR3 length: 17 residues. The DNA for the CDR3 is TGTGCCAGCAGCCAAGACGGGGGACAGGGAGGGAATCAGCCCCAGCATTTT. Residues: CASSQDGGQGGNQPQHF.

The chain is built from TRBV19 and TRBJ1-5; no clear D. The CDR3 runs 15 residues. Trimming pared 3 bases from V and 0 bases from J, leaving 9 bases between. Germline V lookup: CDR1 LNHDA, CDR2 SQIVND (reference sequence). This CDR3 reads CASSISTRSNQPQHF. In DNA, the CDR3 is TGTGCCAGTAGTATTTCCACACGTAGCAATCAGCCCCAGCATTTT.

The J gene is TRBJ1-6, the V gene TRBV12-3 or TRBV12-4; 10 positions match TRBD1. The CDR3 is made up of 12 amino acids. The CDR3 reads CPTGGVDSPLHF. DNA for the CDR3: TGTCCGACAGGGGGCGTAGATTCACCCCTCCACTTT.

The chain uses TRBV5-8 and TRBJ1-2; 9 bases are shared with TRBD1. The germline V gene encodes CDR1 SGHTS and CDR2 YDEGEE. V dropped 10 bases and J dropped 1; count of bases not matched to a gene: 5. This CDR3 region has 13 residues. The CDR3 is CAGTGRINYGYTF. The CDR3 nucleotides read TGTGCCGGGACAGGGCGAATTAACTATGGCTACACCTTC. The variable domain in full, completed from reference TRBV5-8 and TRBJ1-2, reads EAGVTQSPTHLIKTRGQQATLRCSPISGHTSVYWYQQALGLGLQFLLWYDEGEERNRGNFPPRFSGRQFPNYSSELNVNALELEDSALYLCAGTGRINYGYTFGSGTRLTVV.

This chain uses TRBV3-1 (or the pseudogene TRBV3-2) with TRBJ2-3; unclear D gene. This CDR3 has 14 amino acids. Trimming stripped 1 base from V and 1 base from J, with 6 bases between. Germline V lookup: CDR1 LGHDT, CDR2 YNNKEL (reference sequence). For the CDR3, the DNA is TGTGCCAGCAGCCAAGCCATAGGCACAGATACGCAGTATTTT. Its protein product is CASSQAIGTDTQYF.

The rearrangement uses TRBV29-1 and TRBJ2-7; 9 bases line up with TRBD2. The V gene end was trimmed by 7 bases and the J gene end by 3 bases; junction bases not matched to a gene: 1. CDR3 length: 11 residues. Germline CDR1 is SQVTM and CDR2 is ANQGSEA. The CDR3 region is CSGLADYEQYF. CDR3 DNA: TGCAGCGGACTAGCGGACTACGAGCAGTACTTC.

The V gene is TRBV24-1, the J gene TRBJ1-2, with TRBD1 matching over 7 bases. The V gene's germline CDR1 is KGHDR and CDR2 SFDVKD. The CDR3 is 14 amino acids. The V gene end was trimmed by 2 bases and the J gene end by 4 bases; junction bases not matched to a gene: 3. In nucleotides, the CDR3 is TGTGCCACCAGTGATTCCGACAGGGCCTATGGCTACACCTTC. Translation gives CATSDSDRAYGYTF.

The chain joins TRBV5-1 to TRBJ2-1, with 7 bases aligning to TRBD1. This CDR3 has 14 residues. Trimming took 0 bases from V and 9 from J; bases not matched to a gene: 6. The germline gives CDR1 SGHRS, CDR2 YFSETQ. The CDR3 reads CASSLGGTVGEQFF. The CDR3 region has the DNA TGCGCCAGCAGCTTGGGGGGGACAGTCGGTGAGCAGTTCTTC.

The rearrangement joins TRBV28 to TRBJ1-5; D is possibly TRBD1 (6 bases). The germline V gene has CDR1 MDHEN and CDR2 SYDVKM. The CDR3 consists of 15 residues. V was cut by 6 bases and J by 0 bases, with 12 bases left in between. CDR3 loop: CASSLGQTSNQPQHF. Written as DNA, the CDR3 is TGTGCCAGCAGCTTAGGACAGACTAGCAATCAGCCCCAGCATTTT.

The chain recombines TRBV9 with TRBJ2-1, with D possibly being TRBD1 (5 bases). V lost 3 bases and J 7 bases, leaving 11 bases between the germline ends. Germline V gene lookup returns CDR1 SGDLS and CDR2 YYNGEE. This CDR3 has 13 residues. DNA of the CDR3: TGTGCCAGCAGCGACCCTGGGGCAAATGAGCAGTTCTTC. It is translated as CASSDPGANEQFF.

The chain is built from TRBV19 and TRBJ2-6; 7 bases line up with TRBD1. J lost 0 bases, V lost 3 bases, and 8 bases had no gene match. Germline assignment: CDR1 LNHDA and CDR2 SQIVND (reference sequence). CDR3 length: 18 residues. CDR3 sequence reads: CASSMVGTAYSGANVLTF. CDR3 sequence (DNA): TGTGCCAGTAGTATGGTCGGGACAGCCTACTCTGGGGCCAACGTCCTGACTTTC.

This clone has just a few counts. The chain is built from TRBV9 and TRBJ2-2, with 10 bases that match TRBD2. The germline V gene encodes CDR1 SGDLS and CDR2 YYNGEE. The CDR3 covers 16 residues. V lost 0 bases, J lost 8 bases, and 7 bases stayed unmatched. In nucleotides, the CDR3 is TGTGCCAGCAGCGTAGTTCTAGCGGGAGTAACGGGGGAGCTGTTTTTT. It is translated as CASSVVLAGVTGELFF.

The chain recombines TRBV30 with TRBJ1-5; D is uncertain. The germline gives CDR1 GTSNPN, CDR2 SVGIG (reference sequence). Deletions cut 0 bases from V and 1 base from J, with 4 bases between. The CDR3 is 13 amino acids. Here the CDR3 DNA reads TGTGCCTGGAGTGTATCGAGCAATCAGCCCCAGCATTTT. Amino acid sequence: CAWSVSSNQPQHF.

The chain joins TRBV5-4 to TRBJ2-3; D call uncertain. CDR3 length: 12 amino acids. Germline-derived CDR1 and CDR2 are SGHNT and YYREEE (reference sequence). V dropped 2 bases and J dropped 6 bases, with 7 bases sitting between them. This CDR3 is CASSFVEDTQYF. CDR3 in DNA: TGTGCCAGCAGCTTTGTAGAGGATACGCAGTATTTT.

The chain links TRBV6-5 to TRBJ2-7; TRBD2 aligns across 7 bases. Germline loops: CDR1 MNHEY, CDR2 SVGAGI. This CDR3 region has 12 residues. The V segment lost 8 bases and the J segment 3 bases; nucleotides outside the gene matches: 4. The DNA for the CDR3 is TGTGCCAGCGGTTGGGGGGGCTACGAGCAGTACGTC. Residues: CASGWGGYEQYV.

The chain's CDR3 is CASSYSHRGFGDTQYF. Written as DNA, the CDR3 is TGTGCCAGCAGTTACTCGCACAGGGGGTTTGGAGATACGCAGTATTTT. This chain connects TRBV6-5 to TRBJ2-3, with 8 positions matching TRBD1. Germline trimming cut 0 bases from V and 5 bases from J; bases unmatched to any gene: 7. This CDR3 has 16 residues. Germline CDR1 and CDR2: MNHEY and SVGAGI.

This clone was seen only once. The genes are TRBV18 and TRBJ1-1, with 9 positions matching TRBD1. Trimming took 4 bases from V and 5 from J; bases not matched to a gene: 11. Germline CDR1 is KGHSH and CDR2 is LQKENI. This CDR3 spans 16 amino acids. CDR3 sequence reads: CASSLTGQGERTEAFF. The CDR3 DNA reads TGTGCCAGCTCACTGACGGGACAGGGAGAAAGGACTGAAGCTTTCTTT.